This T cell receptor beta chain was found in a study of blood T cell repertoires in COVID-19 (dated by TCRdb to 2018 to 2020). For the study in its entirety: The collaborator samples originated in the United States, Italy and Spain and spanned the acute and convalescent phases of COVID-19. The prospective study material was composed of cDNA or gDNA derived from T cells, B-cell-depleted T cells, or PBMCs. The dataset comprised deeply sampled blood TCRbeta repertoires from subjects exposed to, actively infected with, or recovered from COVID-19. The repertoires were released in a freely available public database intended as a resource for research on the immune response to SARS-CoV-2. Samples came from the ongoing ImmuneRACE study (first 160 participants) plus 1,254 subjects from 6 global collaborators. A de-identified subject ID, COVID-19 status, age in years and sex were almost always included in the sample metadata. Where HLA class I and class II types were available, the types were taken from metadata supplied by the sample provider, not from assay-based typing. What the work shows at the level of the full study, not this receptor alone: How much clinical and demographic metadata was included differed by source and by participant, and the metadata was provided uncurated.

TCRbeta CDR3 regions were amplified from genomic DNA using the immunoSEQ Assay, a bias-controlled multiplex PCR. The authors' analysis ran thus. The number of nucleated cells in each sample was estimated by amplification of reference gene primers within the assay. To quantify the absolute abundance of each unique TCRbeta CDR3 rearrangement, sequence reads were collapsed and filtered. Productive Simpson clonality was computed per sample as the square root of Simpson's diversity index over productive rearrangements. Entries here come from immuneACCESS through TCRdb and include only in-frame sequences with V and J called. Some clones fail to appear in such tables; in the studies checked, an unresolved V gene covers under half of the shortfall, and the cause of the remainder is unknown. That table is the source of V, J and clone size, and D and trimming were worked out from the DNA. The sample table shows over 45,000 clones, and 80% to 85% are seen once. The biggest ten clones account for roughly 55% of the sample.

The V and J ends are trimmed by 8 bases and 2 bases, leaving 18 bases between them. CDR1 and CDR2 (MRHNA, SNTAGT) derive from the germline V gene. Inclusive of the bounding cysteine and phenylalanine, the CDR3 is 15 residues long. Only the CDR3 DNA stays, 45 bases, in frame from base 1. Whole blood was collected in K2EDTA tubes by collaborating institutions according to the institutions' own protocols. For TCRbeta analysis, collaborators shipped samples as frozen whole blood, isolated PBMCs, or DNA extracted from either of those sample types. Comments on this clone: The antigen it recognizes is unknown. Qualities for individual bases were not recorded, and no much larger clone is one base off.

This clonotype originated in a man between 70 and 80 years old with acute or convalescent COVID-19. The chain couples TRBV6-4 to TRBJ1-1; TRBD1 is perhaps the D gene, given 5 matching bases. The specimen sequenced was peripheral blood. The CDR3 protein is CASSKGPGLNTEAFF. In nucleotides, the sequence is TGTGCCAGCTCAAAGGGGCCAGGGCTAAACACTGAAGCTTTCTTT.